The next 26 T cell receptor beta chains were all read from a single sample in a study of immune characterization of retroperitoneal liposarcoma. From the PCR reads, TCRdb called clonotypes with MiXCR, one entry per CDR3 protein. Of more than 700 distinct CDR3 sequences listed, 25% to 35% are singletons. The sequencing sample was made of tumor tissue. The receptors derive from a male donor with retroperitoneal liposarcoma.

The chain employs TRBV6-5 and TRBJ2-3; the D gene is possibly TRBD1 (5 bases). V was clipped by 2 bases and J by 0 bases, with 15 bases between them. Germline CDR1 is MNHEY and CDR2 is SVGAGI. The CDR3 contains 17 residues. CDR3 in amino acids: CASSYGNRPQSTDTQYF. The CDR3 bases are TGTGCCAGCAGTTACGGAAACAGGCCCCAGAGCACAGATACGCAGTATTTT.

Written as DNA, the CDR3 is TGTGCCAGCAGCTCGGACCCTCCCATGAGGTCCTATAATTCACCCCTCCACTTT. Translated, it gives CASSSDPPMRSYNSPLHF. V is TRBV7-6 and J is TRBJ1-6; D gene uncertain. Trimming removed 4 bases at V and 1 base at J, with 17 bases between. CDR1 SGHVS and CDR2 FNYEAQ come from the germline V gene. The CDR3 is made up of 18 amino acids.

This clonotype is labeled as large. V usage is TRBV6-1 and J usage is TRBJ2-5, with D possibly TRBD2 on 6 matching bases. The CDR3 consists of 13 residues. The V gene lost 2 bases and the J gene lost 2 bases, with 6 bases spanning the gap. CDR1 is MNHNS and CDR2 is SASEGT in the germline V gene. The CDR3: CASSEREQETQYF. CDR3 DNA: TGTGCCAGCAGTGAACGGGAGCAAGAGACCCAGTACTTC.

The chain is built from TRBV4-3 and TRBJ2-4; 11 nucleotides align to TRBD2. The V gene end was trimmed by 4 bases and the J gene end by 0 bases; junction bases not matched to a gene: 8. This CDR3 region has 18 residues. Germline V gene lookup returns CDR1 LGHNA and CDR2 YSLEER. The chain's CDR3 is CASSRGTSGTIAKNIQYF. The DNA of the CDR3 is TGCGCCAGCAGCCGGGGGACTAGCGGTACTATAGCCAAAAACATTCAGTACTTC.

V is TRBV10-3 and J is TRBJ2-1; 8 bases agree with TRBD1. Per germline, CDR1 ENHRY and CDR2 SYGVKD. The V segment lost 2 bases and the J segment 2 bases; nucleotides outside the gene matches: 5. The CDR3 totals 16 residues. CDR3 nucleotide sequence: TGTGCCATCAGTGAGCCTCAGGGGGCGCCCTACAATGAGCAGTTCTTC. Translated: CAISEPQGAPYNEQFF.

This clonotype is categorized as large. This chain joins TRBV6-1 and TRBJ2-6, with unresolved D. V dropped 5 bases and J dropped 0 bases, with 11 bases sitting between them. CDR1 MNHNS and CDR2 SASEGT come from the germline V gene. This CDR3 has 16 residues. The CDR3, as DNA: TGTGCCAGCAGTCACCCCGATGTCTCTGGGGCCAACGTCCTGACTTTC. This gives the protein CASSHPDVSGANVLTF.

Judged by abundance, this clonotype is large. The chain combines TRBV6-6 with TRBJ2-7; the match to TRBD1 covers 7 bases. Germline trimming cut 2 bases from V and 3 bases from J; bases unmatched to any gene: 4. The CDR3 consists of 14 residues. The germline V gene has CDR1 MNHNY and CDR2 SVGAGI (reference sequence). The CDR3 sequence: CASSYQGQYYEQYF. The CDR3 coding sequence is TGTGCCAGCAGTTACCAGGGACAGTACTACGAGCAGTACTTC.

Comment on this clonotype: A much larger clone lies one base from this, so it may be a read error. The chain joins TRBV6-5 to TRBJ2-5; D is perhaps TRBD1 (6 bases). The last part of the DNA fits TRBJ2-7 better; the J call may be wrong. This CDR3 has 16 amino acids. Germline-derived CDR1 and CDR2 are MNHEY and SVGAGI. CDR3 bases: TGTGCCAGCAGTTTGCCCGCCGGTACAGGGTGGTACGAGCAGTACTTC. It is translated as CASSLPAGTGWYEQYF.

This clonotype is termed medium-sized (0.01 to 0.1%). This may stem from a read error, because a much larger clone lies one nucleotide away. V and J are TRBV6-1 and TRBJ2-1, with TRBD2 as a possible D gene (6 bases). CDR1 and CDR2 (germline): MNHNS, SASEGT. Trimming removed 2 bases at V and 13 bases at J, with 15 bases between. The CDR3 spans 13 residues. The CDR3 DNA reads as TGTGCCAGCAGTGAACGGGAGCAAGAGACCCAGTTCTTC. This gives the protein CASSEREQETQFF.

This sequence joins TRBV12-3 or TRBV12-4 and TRBJ2-5, with 9 bases aligning to TRBD1. J was trimmed by 5 bases and V by 3 bases; bases with no gene match: 10. The CDR3 is 16 residues long. The CDR3 DNA reads as TGTGCCAGCAGTTTCCCGGGACAGGGTGTGGTGGAGACCCAGTACTTC. It encodes CASSFPGQGVVETQYF.

By share, this clonotype counts as large. The V call is TRBV6-1, the J call TRBJ2-1, with 7 bases that match TRBD1. The CDR3 totals 17 residues. In germline, CDR1 is MNHNS, CDR2 SASEGT. The ends lost 8 bases at V and 2 bases at J; junction bases unmatched: 15. Here the CDR3 DNA reads TGTGCCAGCCCCGATCGTTCAGGGGGTAAGGCCTACAATGAGCAGTTCTTC. Its translation: CASPDRSGGKAYNEQFF.

V is TRBV6-5 and J is TRBJ2-1, with D perhaps TRBD2 (5 bases). V was trimmed by 5 bases and J by 3 bases, leaving 8 bases between them. Per germline, CDR1 MNHEY and CDR2 SVGAGI. The CDR3 is made up of 13 amino acids. The CDR3 loop is CASSPTIYNEQFF. In DNA, the CDR3 is TGTGCCAGCAGTCCGACTATCTACAATGAGCAGTTCTTC.

This clonotype is judged large. The DNA for the CDR3 is TGTGCCAGCAGCTCGCGGGGGGTCTACAATGAGCAGTTCTTC. It translates to CASSSRGVYNEQFF. The gene calls are TRBV7-2 and TRBJ2-1, with TRBD2 identical over 8 bases. Trimming cost V 4 bases and J 3 bases; bases outside gene matches: 2. The CDR3 is made up of 14 amino acids. CDR1 and CDR2 (germline): SGHTA, FQGNSA.

This clonotype ranks as large. The rearrangement joins TRBV6-1 to TRBJ2-1; either TRBD1 or TRBD2 may fit D (6 bases each). With the DNA end fitting TRBJ2-7 better, the J assignment may be wrong. Germline CDR1 is MNHNS and CDR2 is SASEGT. This CDR3 is 15 amino acids long. The CDR3 DNA sequence: TGTGCCAGCAGTGAAGGGGGGGACACCACCTACGAGCAGTACTTC. Translated, it gives CASSEGGDTTYEQYF.

This clonotype was seen a handful of times. V and J are TRBV12-3 or TRBV12-4 and TRBJ2-3, with D tentatively TRBD1 or TRBD2 (6 bases each). V was pared by 5 bases and J by 2 bases, with 17 bases between. The CDR3 is 16 residues long. The CDR3 sequence: CASSPGVRGDTDTQYF. CDR3 DNA sequence: TGTGCCAGCAGTCCCGGGGTGAGGGGGGACACAGATACGCAGTATTTT.

This clonotype is classed as medium-sized. V usage is TRBV11-1 and J usage is TRBJ2-3; the D is unclear. Between the trimmed V and J ends, which lost 0 bases and 2 bases, there was a span of 6 bases. Germline values: CDR1 SGHAT, CDR2 FQDESV (reference sequence). This CDR3 contains 14 residues. The CDR3 coding sequence is TGTGCCAGCAGCTTAGCAGTAACCACAGATACGCAGTATTTT. Its protein is CASSLAVTTDTQYF.

By share, this clonotype counts as medium-sized (0.01 to 0.1%). The V call is TRBV6-1, the J call TRBJ1-2, with 7 positions matching TRBD1. In germline, CDR1 is MNHNS, CDR2 SASEGT. V lost 6 bases, J lost 5 bases, and 6 bases stayed unmatched. CDR3 length: 13 amino acids. CDR3 residues: CASSYDRVYGYTF. The CDR3 region has the DNA TGTGCCAGCAGCTATGACAGGGTGTATGGCTACACCTTC.

Sample share makes this clonotype large. The CDR3 is CASSLDRLNTEAFF. The CDR3 region has the DNA TGTGCCAGCAGCCTGGACAGGTTGAACACTGAAGCTTTCTTT. The rearrangement links TRBV6-6 to TRBJ1-1; the match to TRBD1 covers 7 bases. V gave up 6 bases and J gave up 0 bases; unmatched junction bases: 4. This CDR3 has 14 amino acids. Per germline, CDR1 MNHNY and CDR2 SVGAGI (reference sequence).

This clonotype has a handful of counts. The chain couples TRBV6-1 to TRBJ2-3, with 10 bases identical to TRBD2. The J call may be mistaken, given a closer DNA end match to TRBJ2-1. CDR3 length equals 17 residues. CDR1 is MNHNS and CDR2 is SASEGT in the germline V gene. The CDR3 sequence: CASSEVHSGGSANEQFF. The CDR3 bases are TGTGCCAGCAGTGAAGTGCATAGCGGGGGGTCAGCTAATGAGCAGTTCTTC.

Here the CDR3 reads CASSYVGLAVRGRTGEQFF. CDR3 DNA sequence: TGTGCCAGCAGTTACGTCGGACTAGCGGTAAGGGGTAGGACCGGTGAGCAGTTCTTC. The V and J genes are TRBV6-5 and TRBJ2-5, with 10 bases fitting TRBD2. The J call is in doubt because the DNA end fits TRBJ2-1 better. This CDR3 comprises 19 residues. Germline lookup yields CDR1 MNHEY and CDR2 SVGAGI.

This clonotype is medium-sized within its sample. The chain is built from TRBV6-2 or TRBV6-3 and TRBJ2-3, with 9 bases identical to TRBD2. Germline V lookup: CDR1 MNHEY, CDR2 SVGEGT. The trim removed 5 bases at V and 6 bases at J, leaving 12 bases unmatched. The CDR3 is made up of 16 amino acids. CDR3 coding DNA: TGTGCCAGCAGTCCCTGGACTAGCGCCCTCGGGGATACGCAGTATTTT. The encoded protein is CASSPWTSALGDTQYF.

In this sample, this clonotype is medium-sized. J is TRBJ2-3 and V is TRBV7-2, with 9 bases identical to TRBD2. Germline CDR1 SGHTA, CDR2 FQGNSA. The trim removed 1 base at V and 3 bases at J, leaving 8 bases unmatched. The CDR3 runs to 17 residues. The CDR3 spells CASSLGVGGGVTDTQYF. In DNA, the CDR3 is TGTGCCAGCAGCTTAGGGGTCGGCGGGGGGGTAACAGATACGCAGTATTTT.

This chain links TRBV6-1 with TRBJ1-5; 7 bases align to TRBD1. Germline CDR1 MNHNS, CDR2 SASEGT. J gave up 0 bases and V 6 bases, and 11 bases lay outside the gene matches. The CDR3 is 17 residues long. CDR3 sequence reads: CASRRQGGGNSNQPQHF. CDR3 in DNA: TGTGCCAGCAGGAGACAGGGTGGGGGGAATAGCAATCAGCCCCAGCATTTT.

This clonotype is hyperexpanded within its sample. The V call is TRBV6-1, the J call TRBJ2-1, with 7 bases matching TRBD2. The length of the CDR3 is 13 residues. The V segment lost 6 bases and the J segment 9 bases; nucleotides outside the gene matches: 8. The V gene's germline CDR1 is MNHNS and CDR2 SASEGT. The chain's CDR3 is CASRLAVWSEQFF. In DNA form, the CDR3 reads TGTGCCAGCAGGCTAGCGGTGTGGAGTGAGCAGTTCTTC.

This clonotype is large. This chain links TRBV7-2 with TRBJ2-1; D may match TRBD1 or TRBD2 (7 bases each). CDR3 length: 16 residues. Per the germline V gene, CDR1 is SGHTA and CDR2 is FQGNSA. The V end lost 1 base, the J end lost 10 bases, and 20 bases lay between the germline ends. The CDR3 DNA is TGTGCCAGCAGCTTAGGGGCCCCAGGGGGGGGCTACGAGCAGTTCTTC. This gives the protein CASSLGAPGGGYEQFF.

The chain uses TRBV7-6 and TRBJ2-1; tentatively, D is TRBD2 (6 bases). The tail of the sequence fits TRBJ2-5 better, so the J call may be wrong. Germline lookup yields CDR1 SGHVS and CDR2 FNYEAQ. The CDR3 sequence is 17 residues long. CDR3 protein: CASNPPFGRGEGETQYF. The CDR3 coding sequence is TGTGCCAGCAACCCCCCTTTCGGGCGGGGCGAGGGGGAGACCCAGTACTTC.